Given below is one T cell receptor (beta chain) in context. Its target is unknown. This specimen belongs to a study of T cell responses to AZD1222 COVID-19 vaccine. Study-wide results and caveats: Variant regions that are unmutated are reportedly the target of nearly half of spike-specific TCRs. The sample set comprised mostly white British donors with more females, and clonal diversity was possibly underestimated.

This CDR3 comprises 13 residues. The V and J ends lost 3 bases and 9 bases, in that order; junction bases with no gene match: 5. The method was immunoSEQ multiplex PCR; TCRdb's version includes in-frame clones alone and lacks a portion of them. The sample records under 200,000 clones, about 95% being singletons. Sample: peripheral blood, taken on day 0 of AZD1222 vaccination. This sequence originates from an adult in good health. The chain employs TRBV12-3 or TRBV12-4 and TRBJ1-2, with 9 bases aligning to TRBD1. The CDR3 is CASSFRTGDSYTF. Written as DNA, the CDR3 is TGTGCCAGCAGTTTCAGGACAGGGGATAGCTACACCTTC.